Here is one TCR beta chain with its context. Its antigen is not known. This sample was taken from a study of CD8+ T cells in alopecia areata. Trimming shortened V by 0 bases and J by 5 bases, and 14 bases separated the two germline ends. This CDR3 is 15 amino acids long. Germline V CDR1 and CDR2: SGDLS, YYNGEE. Whole-study results and caveats: Affected lesional scalp, above all in alopecia totalis/universalis, was more clonal than normal scalp. Sequenced scalp T cells also include alphabeta T cells resident in normal skin. Numerous clones, expanded in lesions, remained in scalp and blood during tofacitinib.

cDNA serving as the sequencing template came from extracted, reverse transcribed RNA. Measured with immunoSEQ multiplex PCR; TCRdb has only the in-frame clones, and not every one. The sample consists of roughly 280,000 clones, approximately 60% of them appearing once. Treatment: oral pan-JAK inhibitor, 5-10 mg twice daily. Peripheral blood and lesional scalp punch biopsies came from alopecia areata patients. The chain recombines TRBV9 with TRBJ2-5; D unresolved. The clonotype originates from a human donor with alopecia areata. The sequenced sample was CD4+ T cells sorted from blood, obtained at week 52, from a patient treated with tofacitinib. The CDR3 loop reads CASSVAPLRVETQYF. The CDR3 DNA follows: TGTGCCAGCAGCGTAGCCCCACTTAGGGTTGAGACCCAGTACTTC.